This section outlines one T cell receptor (beta chain) sequence together with its context. These data belong to a study of blood T cell repertoires in COVID-19. Measured with immunoSEQ multiplex PCR; TCRdb has only the in-frame clones, and not every one. The repertoire holds approximately 350,000 clones, with 80% to 85% as singletons. The germline CDR1 and CDR2 sequences are MNHEY and SVGAGI. CDR3 size: 16 residues. J gave up 0 bases and V 4 bases, and 5 bases lay outside the gene matches. This rearrangement joins TRBV6-5 to TRBJ2-3, with TRBD2 matching over 9 bases. The TCR was taken from a woman between 45 and 65 years old who had recovered from COVID-19. The sample comprised PBMCs or T cells enriched from blood (not recorded which). DNA of the CDR3: TGTGCCAGCAGTTCTCGGCGGGGGGGTAGCACAGATACGCAGTATTTT. Translating gives CASSSRRGGSTDTQYF.